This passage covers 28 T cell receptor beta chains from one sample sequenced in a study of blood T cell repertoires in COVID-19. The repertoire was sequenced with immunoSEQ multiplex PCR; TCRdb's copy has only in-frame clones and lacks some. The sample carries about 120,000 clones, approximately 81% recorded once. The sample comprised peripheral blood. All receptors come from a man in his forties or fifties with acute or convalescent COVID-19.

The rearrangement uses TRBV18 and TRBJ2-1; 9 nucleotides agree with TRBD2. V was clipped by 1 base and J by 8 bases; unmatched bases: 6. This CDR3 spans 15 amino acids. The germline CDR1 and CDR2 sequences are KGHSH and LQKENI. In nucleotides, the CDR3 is TGTGCCAGCTCACCACTAGCGGGGGCCCGCGATGAGCAGTTCTTC. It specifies CASSPLAGARDEQFF.

The CDR3 sequence: CASSRAGTGANQPQHF. The CDR3 DNA sequence: TGTGCCAGCAGCCGCGCCGGGACAGGGGCTAATCAGCCCCAGCATTTT. This chain uses TRBV5-6 with TRBJ1-5; 10 positions match TRBD1. In germline, CDR1 is SGHDT, CDR2 YYEEEE. With V trimmed by 4 bases and J by 4 bases, 8 bases remained unmatched. This CDR3 contains 16 residues.

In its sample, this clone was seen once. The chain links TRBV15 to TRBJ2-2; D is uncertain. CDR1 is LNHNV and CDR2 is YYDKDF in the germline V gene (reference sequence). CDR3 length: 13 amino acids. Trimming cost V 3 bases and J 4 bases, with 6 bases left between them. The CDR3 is CATSREITGELFF. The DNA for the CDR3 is TGTGCCACCAGCAGGGAGATCACCGGGGAGCTGTTTTTT.

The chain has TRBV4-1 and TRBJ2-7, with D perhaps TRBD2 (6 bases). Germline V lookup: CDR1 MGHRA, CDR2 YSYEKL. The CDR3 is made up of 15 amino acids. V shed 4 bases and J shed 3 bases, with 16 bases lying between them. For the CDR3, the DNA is TGCGCCAGCAGCCCCTTCCCGGTGGGAGGCTACGAGCAGTACTTC. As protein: CASSPFPVGGYEQYF.

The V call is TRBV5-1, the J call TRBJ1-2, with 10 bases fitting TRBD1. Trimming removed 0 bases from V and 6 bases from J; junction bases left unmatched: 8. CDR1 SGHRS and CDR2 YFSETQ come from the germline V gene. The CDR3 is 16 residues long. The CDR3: CASSLGPGQGKNGYTF. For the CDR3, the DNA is TGCGCCAGCAGCTTGGGGCCGGGACAGGGGAAAAATGGCTACACCTTC.

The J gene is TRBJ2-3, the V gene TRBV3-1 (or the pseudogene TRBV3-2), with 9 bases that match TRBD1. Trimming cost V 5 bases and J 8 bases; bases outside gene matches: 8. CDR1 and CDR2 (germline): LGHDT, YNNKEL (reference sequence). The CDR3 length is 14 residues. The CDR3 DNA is TGTGCCAGCAGCGGCTTACAGGGGGCTGTTACGCAGTATTTT. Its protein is CASSGLQGAVTQYF.

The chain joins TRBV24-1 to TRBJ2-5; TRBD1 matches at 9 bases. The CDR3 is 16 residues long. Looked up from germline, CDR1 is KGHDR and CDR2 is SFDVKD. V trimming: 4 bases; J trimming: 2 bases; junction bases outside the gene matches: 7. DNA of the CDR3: TGTGCCACCAGTGAGGGGGGGACAGGGCTACAAGAGACCCAGTACTTC. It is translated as CATSEGGTGLQETQYF.

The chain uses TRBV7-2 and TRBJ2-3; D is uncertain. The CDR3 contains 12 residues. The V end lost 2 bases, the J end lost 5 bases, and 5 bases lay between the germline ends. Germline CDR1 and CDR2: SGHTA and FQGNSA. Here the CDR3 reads CASSLTRDTQYF. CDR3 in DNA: TGTGCCAGCAGCTTAACACGAGATACGCAGTATTTT.

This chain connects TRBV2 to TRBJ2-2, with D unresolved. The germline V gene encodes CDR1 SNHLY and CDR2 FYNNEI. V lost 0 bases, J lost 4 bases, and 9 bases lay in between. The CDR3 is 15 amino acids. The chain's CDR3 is CASSEARSGTGELFF. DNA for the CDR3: TGTGCCAGCAGTGAAGCCCGGAGTGGCACCGGGGAGCTGTTTTTT.

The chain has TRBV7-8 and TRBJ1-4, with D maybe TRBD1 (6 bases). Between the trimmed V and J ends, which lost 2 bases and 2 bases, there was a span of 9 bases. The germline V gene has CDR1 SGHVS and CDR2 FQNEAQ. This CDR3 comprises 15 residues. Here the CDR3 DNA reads TGTGCCAGCAGCTTACGGACAGTTACTAATGAAAAACTGTTTTTT. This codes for CASSLRTVTNEKLFF.

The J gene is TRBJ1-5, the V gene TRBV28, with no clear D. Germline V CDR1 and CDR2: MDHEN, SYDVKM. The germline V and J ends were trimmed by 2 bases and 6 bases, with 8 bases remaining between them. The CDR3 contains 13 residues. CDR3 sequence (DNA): TGTGCCAGCAGTTTAGTTACGGGTCAGCCCCAGCATTTT. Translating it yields CASSLVTGQPQHF.

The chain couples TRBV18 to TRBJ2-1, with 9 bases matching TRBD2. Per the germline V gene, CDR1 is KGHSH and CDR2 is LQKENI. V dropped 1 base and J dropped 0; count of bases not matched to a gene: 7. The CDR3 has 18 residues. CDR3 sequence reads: CASSPLSGGPSSYNEQFF. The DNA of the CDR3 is TGTGCCAGCTCACCACTTAGCGGGGGCCCGAGCTCCTACAATGAGCAGTTCTTC.

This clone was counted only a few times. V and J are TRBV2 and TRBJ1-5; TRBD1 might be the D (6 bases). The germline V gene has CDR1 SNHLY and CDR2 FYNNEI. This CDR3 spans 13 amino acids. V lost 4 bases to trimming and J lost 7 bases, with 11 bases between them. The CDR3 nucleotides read TGTGCCAGCAGTGGATTACAGGGACAGCCCCAGCATTTT. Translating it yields CASSGLQGQPQHF.

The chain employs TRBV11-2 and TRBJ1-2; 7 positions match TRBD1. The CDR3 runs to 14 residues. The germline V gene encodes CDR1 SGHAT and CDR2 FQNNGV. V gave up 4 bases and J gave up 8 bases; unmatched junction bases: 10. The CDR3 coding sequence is TGTGCCAGCAGCTCTCTCTTCAGGGGGGAAGGCTACACCTTC. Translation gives CASSSLFRGEGYTF.

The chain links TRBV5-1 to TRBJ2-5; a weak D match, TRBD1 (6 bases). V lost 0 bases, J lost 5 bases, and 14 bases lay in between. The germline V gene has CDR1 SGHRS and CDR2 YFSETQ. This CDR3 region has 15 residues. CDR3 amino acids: CASSLVTGPGETQYF. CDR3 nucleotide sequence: TGCGCCAGCAGCTTGGTCACAGGGCCGGGGGAGACCCAGTACTTC. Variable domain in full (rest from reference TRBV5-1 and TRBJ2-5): KAGVTQTPRYLIKTRGQQVTLSCSPISGHRSVSWYQQTPGQGLQFLFEYFSETQRNKGNFPGRFSGRQFSNSRSEMNVSTLELGDSALYLCASSLVTGPGETQYFGPGTRLLVL.

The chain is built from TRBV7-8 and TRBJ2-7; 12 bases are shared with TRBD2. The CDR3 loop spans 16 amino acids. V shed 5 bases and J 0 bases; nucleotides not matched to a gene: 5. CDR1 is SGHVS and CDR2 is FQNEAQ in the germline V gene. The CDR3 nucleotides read TGTGCCAGCAGCCCTGGACTAGCGGGGAGCTCCTACGAGCAGTACTTC. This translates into CASSPGLAGSSYEQYF.

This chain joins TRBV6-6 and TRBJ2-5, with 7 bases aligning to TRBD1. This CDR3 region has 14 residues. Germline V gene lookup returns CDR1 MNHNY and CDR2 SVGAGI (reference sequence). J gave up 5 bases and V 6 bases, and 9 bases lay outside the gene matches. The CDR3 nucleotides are TGTGCCAGCAGCCCGGGACAGACATTGGAGACCCAGTACTTC. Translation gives CASSPGQTLETQYF.

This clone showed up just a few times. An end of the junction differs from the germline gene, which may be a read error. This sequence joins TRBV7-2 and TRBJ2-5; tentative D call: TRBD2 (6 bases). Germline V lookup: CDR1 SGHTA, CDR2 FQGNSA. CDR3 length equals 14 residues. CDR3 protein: CASTLGGLQETQYF. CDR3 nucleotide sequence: TGTGCCAGCACCTTAGGAGGGCTCCAAGAGACCCAGTACTTC.

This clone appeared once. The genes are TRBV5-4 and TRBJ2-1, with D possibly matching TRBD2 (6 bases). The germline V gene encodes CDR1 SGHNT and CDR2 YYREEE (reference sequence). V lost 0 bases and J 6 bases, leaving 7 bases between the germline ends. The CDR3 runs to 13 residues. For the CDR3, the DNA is TGTGCCAGCAGCTTGGTGGGGGGCAATGAGCAGTTCTTC. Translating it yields CASSLVGGNEQFF.

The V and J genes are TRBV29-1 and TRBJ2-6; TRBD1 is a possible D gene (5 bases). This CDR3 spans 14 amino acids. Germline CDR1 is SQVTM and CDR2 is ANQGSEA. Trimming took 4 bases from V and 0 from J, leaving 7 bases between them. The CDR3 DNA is TGCAGCGTTGGACAGACCTCTGGGGCCAACGTCCTGACTTTC. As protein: CSVGQTSGANVLTF.

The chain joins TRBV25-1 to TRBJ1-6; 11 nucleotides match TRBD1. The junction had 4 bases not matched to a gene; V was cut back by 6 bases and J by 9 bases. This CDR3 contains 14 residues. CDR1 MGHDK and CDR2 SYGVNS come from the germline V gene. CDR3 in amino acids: CASRGQGEGSPLHF. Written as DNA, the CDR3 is TGTGCCAGCAGGGGACAGGGGGAAGGTTCACCCCTCCACTTT.

CDR3 in DNA: TGCAGCGTGGTTAGATTGGGGAGGGCTGAAGCTTTCTTT. It translates to CSVVRLGRAEAFF. The chain uses TRBV29-1 and TRBJ1-1; D remains unclear. V lost 6 bases and J lost 6, with 17 bases in between. Germline CDR1 is SQVTM and CDR2 is ANQGSEA. This CDR3 region has 13 residues.

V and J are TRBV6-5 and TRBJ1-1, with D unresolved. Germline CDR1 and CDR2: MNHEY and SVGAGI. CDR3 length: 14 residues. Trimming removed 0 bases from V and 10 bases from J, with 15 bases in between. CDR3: CASSYSRDRPGAFF. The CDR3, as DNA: TGTGCCAGCAGTTACTCGCGGGATAGGCCCGGAGCTTTCTTT.

CDR3 loop: CASSPLPGNEQFF. The CDR3 coding sequence is TGTGCCAGCAGCCCCCTCCCGGGGAATGAGCAGTTCTTC. The V and J genes are TRBV13 and TRBJ2-1, with D maybe TRBD2 (5 bases). Germline CDR1 PRHDT, CDR2 FYEKMQ (reference sequence). The CDR3 runs 13 residues. Between the trimmed V and J ends, which lost 5 bases and 7 bases, there was a span of 12 bases.

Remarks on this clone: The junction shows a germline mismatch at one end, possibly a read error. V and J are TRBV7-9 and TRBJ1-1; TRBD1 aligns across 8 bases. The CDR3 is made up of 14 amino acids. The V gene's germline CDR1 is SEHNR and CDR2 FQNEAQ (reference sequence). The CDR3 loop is CASTLHSGGPEAFF. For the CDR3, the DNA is TGTGCCAGCACCTTACACTCAGGGGGCCCTGAAGCTTTCTTT.

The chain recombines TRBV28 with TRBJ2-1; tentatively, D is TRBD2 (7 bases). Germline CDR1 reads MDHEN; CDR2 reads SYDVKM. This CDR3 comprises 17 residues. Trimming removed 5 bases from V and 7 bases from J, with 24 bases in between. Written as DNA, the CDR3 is TGTGCCAGCAGTCCCATAGGGGGAGGACTAGATGGGAATGAGCAGTTCTTC. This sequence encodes CASSPIGGGLDGNEQFF.

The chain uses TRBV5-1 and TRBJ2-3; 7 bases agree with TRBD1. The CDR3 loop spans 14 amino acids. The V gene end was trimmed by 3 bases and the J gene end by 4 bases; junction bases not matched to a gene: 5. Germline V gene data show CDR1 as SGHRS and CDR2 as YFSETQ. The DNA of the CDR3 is TGCGCCAGCAGCTCACGACAGGGCCCAGATACGCAGTATTTT. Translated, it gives CASSSRQGPDTQYF.

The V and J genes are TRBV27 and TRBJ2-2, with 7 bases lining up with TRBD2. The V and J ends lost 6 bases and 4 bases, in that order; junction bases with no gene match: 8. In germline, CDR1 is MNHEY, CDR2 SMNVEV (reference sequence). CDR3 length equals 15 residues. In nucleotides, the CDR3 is TGTGCCAGCAGACGTGGGCGGGGGAGCACCGGGGAGCTGTTTTTT. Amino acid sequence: CASRRGRGSTGELFF.